These 2 T cell receptor beta chains share one sample of origin, sequenced in a study of vaccination and CD4 T cells after COVID-19. CD4+ T cells that had been cultured provided DNA sequenced with the Oncomine TCR Beta short-read assay. TCRdb processed the PCR reads anew with MiXCR; each CDR3 protein has one entry. The table shows about 7,000 distinct CDR3 sequences, with approximately 40% occurring only once. Antigens for these TCRs are unknown. Described treatment: approximately nine-day PBMC culture with coronavirus spike peptide pools or control peptides (ViraFEST assay). The unexposed donor gave CD4+ T cells before the COVID-19 pandemic (2011-2018). Sequences were obtained from CD4+ T cells from blood, cultured in vitro. The receptors originated from a human donor in good health.

This clonotype was seen only a few times. This chain joins TRBV20-1 and TRBJ2-5, with D possibly matching TRBD2 (5 bases). The CDR3 is 12 amino acids. CDR1 and CDR2 from the germline V gene are DFQATT and SNEGSKA (reference sequence). V was shortened by 1 base and J by 2 bases, with 5 bases between the two germline ends. CDR3 sequence (DNA): TGCAGTGCTAGAGGGAGGCAAGAGACCCAGTACTTC. This sequence encodes CSARGRQETQYF.

As concerns this clonotype: Germline and junction disagree at one end, which may indicate a read error. CDR3 nucleotide sequence: TGTGCCAGCAGTTATCGGGCCACACTAACTCAAGAGACCCAGTACTTC. Translated: CASSYRATLTQETQYF. J is TRBJ2-5 and V is TRBV10-2, with D unclear. The CDR3 totals 16 residues. The germline V gene has CDR1 WSHSY and CDR2 SAAADI.